Each of the 32 T cell receptor beta chains below was sequenced from the same sample in a study of blood T cell repertoires in COVID-19. Sequencing used immunoSEQ multiplex PCR; TCRdb keeps in-frame clones, though not all of them. The data contain under 150,000 clones, around 79% of them singletons. The specimen sequenced was peripheral blood. These receptors were collected from a man aged 60-69 years with acute or convalescent COVID-19.

This chain uses TRBV5-1 with TRBJ2-5; possible D gene TRBD1, 7 bases. This CDR3 spans 14 amino acids. V was shortened by 0 bases and J by 5 bases, with 11 bases between the two germline ends. CDR1 is SGHRS, CDR2 YFSETQ, per germline. The CDR3 is CASSLGSGGETQYF. The CDR3 DNA follows: TGCGCCAGCAGCTTGGGCTCAGGGGGGGAGACCCAGTACTTC.

The V gene is TRBV7-6, the J gene TRBJ1-2; 9 bases are a match to TRBD1. Trimming at V came to 4 bases and at J to 2 bases, leaving 2 bases not matched to a gene. The CDR3 has 14 residues. Germline V gene sequence: CDR1 SGHVS, CDR2 FNYEAQ. DNA for the CDR3: TGTGCCAGCAGCTCCGGGACAGGGAACTATGGCTACACCTTC. It encodes CASSSGTGNYGYTF. Using reference TRBV7-6 and TRBJ1-2 for the parts outside the CDR3, the full variable domain is GAGVSQSPRYKVTKRGQDVALRCDPISGHVSLYWYRQALGQGPEFLTYFNYEAQQDKSGLPNDRFSAERPEGSISTLTIQRTEQRDSAMYRCASSSGTGNYGYTFGSGTRLTVV.

This clone was counted only a few times. This rearrangement joins TRBV6-5 to TRBJ2-7; 14 bases are shared with TRBD2. This CDR3 comprises 16 residues. Per the germline V gene, CDR1 is MNHEY and CDR2 is SVGAGI. Trimming at V came to 2 bases and at J to 5 bases, leaving 5 bases not matched to a gene. CDR3 loop: CASSYIGTSGSDEQYF. Here the CDR3 DNA reads TGTGCCAGCAGTTACATAGGGACTAGCGGGAGCGACGAGCAGTACTTC.

The chain has TRBV3-1 (or the pseudogene TRBV3-2) and TRBJ1-4; D not certain. This CDR3 is 13 amino acids long. V lost 4 bases, J lost 7 bases, and 10 bases lay in between. The V gene's germline CDR1 is LGHDT and CDR2 YNNKEL (reference sequence). Here the CDR3 DNA reads TGTGCCAGCAGCCTGCAGGAGGGTGAAAAACTGTTTTTT. Translating gives CASSLQEGEKLFF.

V usage is TRBV9 and J usage is TRBJ1-3, with D possibly matching TRBD1 (6 bases). Per the germline V gene, CDR1 is SGDLS and CDR2 is YYNGEE. This CDR3 region has 15 residues. V shed 3 bases and J shed 0 bases, with 10 bases lying between them. The CDR3 coding sequence is TGTGCCAGCAGCGAGGGGGTTAGCTCTGGAAACACCATATATTTT. Amino acids: CASSEGVSSGNTIYF.

The CDR3 bases are TGTGCCAGCAGCTTGAGGCGGGGCCAAGAGACCCAGTACTTC. Translating it yields CASSLRRGQETQYF. The chain uses TRBV5-6 and TRBJ2-5; tentative D call: TRBD2 (6 bases). V lost 1 base to trimming and J lost 1 base, with 8 bases between them. This CDR3 has 14 residues. Germline V gives CDR1 SGHDT, CDR2 YYEEEE.

This clone turned up a few times. The V and J genes are TRBV18 and TRBJ1-2; TRBD1 agrees at 9 bases. This CDR3 region has 15 residues. Germline V gene data show CDR1 as KGHSH and CDR2 as LQKENI. V shed 4 bases, J shed 5 bases, and the junction held 8 bases outside the gene matches. The CDR3 loop reads CASSLPRQGEYGYTF. In nucleotides, the CDR3 is TGTGCCAGCTCACTCCCCCGACAGGGGGAATATGGCTACACCTTC.

The chain couples TRBV28 to TRBJ1-1; 8 bases agree with TRBD1. Germline assignment: CDR1 MDHEN and CDR2 SYDVKM. CDR3 length equals 12 residues. V shed 9 bases and J 6 bases; nucleotides not matched to a gene: 6. CDR3 residues: CASADRDSEAFF. The CDR3 DNA is TGTGCCAGTGCGGACAGGGATTCTGAAGCTTTCTTT.

This clone occurred once. This chain joins TRBV3-1 (or the pseudogene TRBV3-2) and TRBJ1-2, with a tentative D call TRBD1 (6 bases). CDR3 length: 17 amino acids. The germline V gene has CDR1 LGHDT and CDR2 YNNKEL (reference sequence). V was pared by 4 bases and J by 3 bases, with 21 bases between. The CDR3 is CASSPTSSRGGYYGYTF. For the CDR3, the DNA is TGTGCCAGCAGCCCAACCTCCTCCAGGGGTGGCTACTATGGCTACACCTTC.

CDR3 sequence (DNA): TGTGCCAGTAGTACCCAAGGGACAGTCGGACAGACCCAGTACTTC. Residues: CASSTQGTVGQTQYF. The chain recombines TRBV19 with TRBJ2-5; 7 bases fit TRBD1. From germline, CDR1 is LNHDA and CDR2 SQIVND (reference sequence). V lost 4 bases, J lost 6 bases, and 11 bases stayed unmatched. The CDR3 runs to 15 residues.

This chain links TRBV5-6 with TRBJ2-2, with 10 bases identical to TRBD2. Trimming removed 4 bases from V and 7 bases from J; junction bases left unmatched: 10. CDR1 and CDR2 from the germline V gene are SGHDT and YYEEEE. The CDR3 is 16 amino acids. CDR3: CASSLFLAGVVGELFF. The CDR3 DNA follows: TGTGCCAGCAGCCTTTTTCTAGCGGGAGTGGTCGGGGAGCTGTTTTTT.

The chain has TRBV6-1 and TRBJ1-6, with D unresolved. Germline assignment: CDR1 MNHNS and CDR2 SASEGT. The CDR3 covers 17 residues. Trimming took off 0 bases at V and 0 bases at J, with 9 bases between the two ends. The CDR3 reads CASSEARPSSYNSPLHF. In nucleotides, the CDR3 is TGTGCCAGCAGTGAAGCGCGGCCGAGCTCCTATAATTCACCCCTCCACTTT.

There are a few counts of this clone. This sequence joins TRBV9 and TRBJ1-1; 7 nucleotides align to TRBD1. The germline CDR1 and CDR2 sequences are SGDLS and YYNGEE. Trimming at V came to 0 bases and at J to 6 bases, leaving 5 bases not matched to a gene. The CDR3 has 14 residues. CDR3 nucleotides: TGTGCCAGCAGCGTAGATGTGAGGGGGCCTGAAGCTTTCTTT. Residues: CASSVDVRGPEAFF.

The chain links TRBV7-9 to TRBJ2-5; 9 bases match TRBD1. V gave up 0 bases and J gave up 5 bases; unmatched junction bases: 7. This CDR3 comprises 16 residues. The germline CDR1 and CDR2 sequences are SEHNR and FQNEAQ (reference sequence). The CDR3 sequence is CASSLAGTGTLETQYF. DNA for the CDR3: TGTGCCAGCAGCTTAGCAGGGACAGGGACCTTGGAGACCCAGTACTTC.

The chain links TRBV11-2 to TRBJ2-2; TRBD1 matches 8 bases. V gave up 1 base and J gave up 7 bases; unmatched junction bases: 5. This CDR3 region has 15 residues. Germline CDR1 SGHAT, CDR2 FQNNGV. The CDR3, as DNA: TGTGCCAGCAGCTTAGGAACGACAGGGGTCGGGGAGCTGTTTTTT. Translation: CASSLGTTGVGELFF.

The chain couples TRBV19 to TRBJ2-2; perhaps TRBD1 as D (6 bases). The germline CDR1 and CDR2 sequences are LNHDA and SQIVND (reference sequence). CDR3 length: 16 residues. V lost 3 bases and J 5 bases, leaving 16 bases between the germline ends. The CDR3 loop is CASSILATQGTGELFF. Here the CDR3 DNA reads TGTGCCAGTAGTATCCTCGCGACTCAGGGGACCGGGGAGCTGTTTTTT.

The CDR3 region has the DNA TGTGCCAGCACGAGGACTAGCGGGTACAATGAGCAGTTCTTC. This gives the protein CASTRTSGYNEQFF. This chain uses TRBV27 with TRBJ2-1, with 11 bases aligning to TRBD2. Losses at the gene ends were 7 bases for V and 4 bases for J; bases not matched to a gene: 3. Germline V gives CDR1 MNHEY, CDR2 SMNVEV (reference sequence). The CDR3 totals 14 residues.

The chain has TRBV7-2 and TRBJ2-2; no definite D call. CDR3 length: 13 amino acids. The V and J ends lost 1 base and 8 bases respectively, with 8 bases between them. Germline CDR1 and CDR2: SGHTA and FQGNSA. CDR3 DNA sequence: TGTGCCAGCAGCTTAGACTTCTCGGGGGAGCTGTTTTTT. Its translation is CASSLDFSGELFF. Together with reference TRBV7-2 and TRBJ2-2, the CDR3 gives the full variable domain: GAGVSQSPSNKVTEKGKDVELRCDPISGHTALYWYRQSLGQGLEFLIYFQGNSAPDKSGLPSDRFSAERTGGSVSTLTIQRTQQEDSAVYLCASSLDFSGELFFGEGSRLTVL.

The chain links TRBV28 to TRBJ1-2, with TRBD1 as a possible D gene (5 bases). The CDR3 loop spans 13 amino acids. CDR1 and CDR2 (germline): MDHEN, SYDVKM. V gave up 0 bases and J gave up 4 bases, with 6 bases separating them. The CDR3 reads CASSLWGGYGYTF. Written as DNA, the CDR3 is TGTGCCAGCAGTTTATGGGGGGGCTATGGCTACACCTTC.

This clone appeared a single time. The V gene is TRBV28, the J gene TRBJ2-5; a possible D gene is TRBD1 (6 bases). Trimming pared 6 bases from V and 0 bases from J, leaving 11 bases between. CDR3 length equals 14 residues. The germline CDR1 and CDR2 sequences are MDHEN and SYDVKM. The DNA for the CDR3 is TGTGCCAGCAGATTTCAGGGGTACCAAGAGACCCAGTACTTC. Its protein is CASRFQGYQETQYF. The variable domain in full, completed from reference TRBV28 and TRBJ2-5, reads DVKVTQSSRYLVKRTGEKVFLECVQDMDHENMFWYRQDPGLGLRLIYFSYDVKMKEKGDIPEGYSVSREKKERFSLILESASTNQTSMYLCASRFQGYQETQYFGPGTRLLVL.

This chain uses TRBV11-2 with TRBJ1-1; tentative D call: TRBD1 (5 bases). The CDR3 extends over 14 amino acids. V shed 7 bases and J shed 6 bases, with 18 bases lying between them. CDR1 SGHAT and CDR2 FQNNGV come from the germline V gene. CDR3 in DNA: TGTGCCAGCACCCTAGGGGTGGGTTGGGCTGAAGCTTTCTTT. Protein product: CASTLGVGWAEAFF.

This chain uses TRBV28 with TRBJ1-6, with D possibly matching TRBD1 (6 bases). Trimming shortened V by 2 bases and J by 8 bases, and 13 bases separated the two germline ends. Germline CDR1 and CDR2: MDHEN and SYDVKM. The CDR3 has 15 amino acids. The CDR3 region is CASSLKARGYSPLHF. The DNA for the CDR3 is TGTGCCAGCAGTTTAAAGGCCAGGGGATATTCACCCCTCCACTTT.

The V and J genes are TRBV6-1 and TRBJ1-2, with TRBD1 matching 7 bases. The CDR3 is 13 residues long. The germline V gene has CDR1 MNHNS and CDR2 SASEGT. The J segment lost 4 bases and the V segment lost 3 bases, leaving 2 bases of the junction unmatched. CDR3 loop: CASSDRDSYGYTF. The CDR3, as DNA: TGTGCCAGCAGTGACCGGGACAGCTATGGCTACACCTTC.

V is TRBV6-5 and J is TRBJ2-2, with TRBD1 matching 8 bases. V trimming: 6 bases; J trimming: 4 bases; junction bases outside the gene matches: 4. CDR1 is MNHEY, CDR2 SVGAGI, per germline. The CDR3 loop spans 14 amino acids. The CDR3 spells CASRQGAITGELFF. The CDR3 DNA reads TGTGCCAGCAGGCAGGGGGCTATCACCGGGGAGCTGTTTTTT.

The genes are TRBV28 and TRBJ1-3; D is uncertain. Trimming left V 6 bases short and J 2 bases short, with 20 bases between. Germline CDR1 and CDR2: MDHEN and SYDVKM. The CDR3 runs 17 residues. DNA of the CDR3: TGTGCCAGCAGCCTAGACCATCTACGGACTGCTGGAAACACCATATATTTT. Its translation: CASSLDHLRTAGNTIYF.

The V gene is TRBV5-1, the J gene TRBJ1-4; possible D gene TRBD1, 6 bases. V was clipped by 4 bases and J by 7 bases, with 14 bases between them. Germline V gene sequence: CDR1 SGHRS, CDR2 YFSETQ. This CDR3 has 14 residues. Here the CDR3 reads CASSRQGLGEKLFF. The DNA for the CDR3 is TGCGCCAGCAGCCGTCAGGGGCTGGGTGAAAAACTGTTTTTT.

A single count supports this clone. This chain connects TRBV30 to TRBJ1-5; a weak D match, TRBD1 (5 bases). V was pared by 1 base and J by 0 bases, with 7 bases between. In germline, CDR1 is GTSNPN, CDR2 SVGIG (reference sequence). CDR3 length: 14 amino acids. CDR3 bases: TGTGCCTGGAGTGCGGGGGATAGCAATCAGCCCCAGCATTTT. Amino acid sequence: CAWSAGDSNQPQHF.

V is TRBV9 and J is TRBJ2-1; D not certain. The CDR3 length is 13 residues. The germline V gene has CDR1 SGDLS and CDR2 YYNGEE. V was shortened by 0 bases and J by 6 bases, with 7 bases between the two germline ends. CDR3 coding DNA: TGTGCCAGCAGCGTAGAAGACTTCAATGAGCAGTTCTTC. Its translation is CASSVEDFNEQFF.

V gene TRBV11-3 combines with J gene TRBJ2-2; the match to TRBD1 covers 8 bases. The CDR3 loop spans 16 amino acids. Germline V gene lookup returns CDR1 SGHNT and CDR2 YENEEA. V lost 5 bases, J lost 0 bases, and 5 bases stayed unmatched. The CDR3 is CASSRTGGPNTGELFF. The CDR3 coding sequence is TGTGCCAGCAGCCGTACAGGGGGACCGAACACCGGGGAGCTGTTTTTT.

V and J are TRBV5-6 and TRBJ2-7, with D hard to call. Trimming pared 3 bases from V and 2 bases from J, leaving 6 bases between. Germline lookup yields CDR1 SGHDT and CDR2 YYEEEE. The CDR3 runs to 12 residues. The CDR3 region is CASSSRTYEQYF. DNA of the CDR3: TGTGCCAGCAGCTCTAGAACCTACGAGCAGTACTTC. The full variable domain, completed using reference TRBV5-6 and TRBJ2-7, is DAGVTQSPTHLIKTRGQQVTLRCSPKSGHDTVSWYQQALGQGPQFIFQYYEEEERQRGNFPDRFSGHQFPNYSSELNVNALLLGDSALYLCASSSRTYEQYFGPGTRLTVT.

A single count supports this clone. This rearrangement joins TRBV18 to TRBJ1-3; D unclear. Deletions cut 1 base from V and 1 base from J, with 11 bases between. CDR1 is KGHSH, CDR2 LQKENI, per germline. CDR3 size: 16 residues. CDR3 loop: CASSPRAVTSGNTIYF. The CDR3, as DNA: TGTGCCAGCTCACCACGGGCCGTGACATCTGGAAACACCATATATTTT.

The chain carries TRBV9 and TRBJ1-3, with D perhaps TRBD1 (5 bases). The CDR3 is 14 residues long. CDR1 and CDR2 (germline): SGDLS, YYNGEE. V was cut by 4 bases and J by 0 bases, with 8 bases left in between. This CDR3 is CASSFRGSGNTIYF. CDR3 DNA: TGTGCCAGCAGCTTTAGGGGCTCTGGAAACACCATATATTTT.